The 32 T cell receptor beta chains below all came from one sample that was sequenced in a study of beta chain features in type 1 diabetes. Findings and caveats of the study: Within each of all four CD4+ subsets, Type 1 diabetes patients had TCRB CDR3s that were moderately but significantly shorter.

The investigators reverse transcribed all of the isolated RNA, so they sequenced expressed TCRB transcripts. Repertoires were generated with immunoSEQ multiplex PCR, while TCRdb's copy carries only in-frame clones and drops some. There are approximately 240,000 clones in the sample; approximately 16% occur only once, and 0.085% lies in the top ten. No cognate antigen is known for these TCRs. The specimen was naive CD4+ T cells from blood. These receptors all stem from a man aged 25 to 40 with type 1 diabetes.

The chain links TRBV11-2 to TRBJ2-1, with D tentatively TRBD2 (6 bases). V dropped 5 bases and J dropped 15 bases, with 23 bases sitting between them. The length of the CDR3 is 14 residues. From germline, CDR1 is SGHAT and CDR2 FQNNGV. DNA of the CDR3: TGTGCCAGCAGCCCAACACCAACTAGTGGGAGGCCGTTCTTC. Translating gives CASSPTPTSGRPFF.

This clone was detected a few times. The V and J genes are TRBV7-9 and TRBJ2-1, with D uncertain. In germline, CDR1 is SEHNR, CDR2 FQNEAQ (reference sequence). This CDR3 contains 14 residues. Trimming removed 5 bases at V and 5 bases at J, with 13 bases between. CDR3: CASSRAELHNEQFF. The CDR3 DNA follows: TGTGCCAGCAGCCGCGCGGAACTCCACAATGAGCAGTTCTTC.

The chain links TRBV25-1 to TRBJ2-7; maybe TRBD1 (6 bases). Trimming took off 5 bases at V and 5 bases at J, with 10 bases between the two ends. The germline CDR1 and CDR2 sequences are MGHDK and SYGVNS. CDR3 length equals 12 residues. The CDR3 loop reads CASSLAGDEQYF. CDR3 coding DNA: TGTGCCAGCAGTTTAGCAGGGGACGAGCAGTACTTC.

As to this clone: Other DNA sequences in the sample encode the same CDR3. The chain links TRBV4-3 to TRBJ2-3; D ambiguous. V dropped 0 bases and J dropped 4 bases, with 5 bases sitting between them. The CDR3 contains 13 residues. The germline gives CDR1 LGHNA, CDR2 YSLEER. The CDR3 region is CASSQEGPDTQYF. CDR3 coding DNA: TGCGCCAGCAGCCAAGAAGGCCCAGATACGCAGTATTTT.

The V call is TRBV2, the J call TRBJ1-5; D not resolved. Per germline, CDR1 SNHLY and CDR2 FYNNEI. This CDR3 region has 13 residues. V gave up 4 bases and J gave up 4 bases, with 8 bases separating them. This CDR3 is CASSVGNNQPQHF. For the CDR3, the DNA is TGTGCCAGCAGTGTGGGCAATAATCAGCCCCAGCATTTT.

This clone was seen a handful of times. The J gene is TRBJ1-5, the V gene TRBV30; 7 nucleotides line up with TRBD1. J gave up 7 bases and V 5 bases, and 8 bases lay outside the gene matches. The CDR3 contains 13 residues. Germline V CDR1 and CDR2: GTSNPN, SVGIG (reference sequence). The CDR3 protein is CAWATGSGQPQHF. The CDR3 DNA follows: TGTGCCTGGGCGACAGGGTCGGGACAGCCCCAGCATTTT. Full variable domain (rest looked up from reference TRBV30 and TRBJ1-5): SQTIHQWPATLVQPVGSPLSLECTVEGTSNPNLYWYRQAAGRGLQLLFYSVGIGQISSEVPQNLSASRPQDRQFILSSKKLLLSDSGFYLCAWATGSGQPQHFGDGTRLSIL.

The chain links TRBV28 to TRBJ2-7; tentative D call: TRBD2 (6 bases). The ends were cut back, 6 bases at V and 0 bases at J, with 12 bases in the middle. The CDR3 totals 14 residues. Per germline, CDR1 MDHEN and CDR2 SYDVKM. In DNA form, the CDR3 reads TGTGCCAGCAGCCCTCTAGCGCTCTCCTACGAGCAGTACTTC. This codes for CASSPLALSYEQYF.

This clone turned up a few times. The chain joins TRBV15 to TRBJ2-3; 9 bases are a match to TRBD1. Trimming took 4 bases from V and 4 from J; bases not matched to a gene: 9. The CDR3 length is 16 residues. In germline, CDR1 is LNHNV, CDR2 YYDKDF (reference sequence). In DNA form, the CDR3 reads TGTGCCACCAGCACTCCGGGACAGGGATGGTCAGATACGCAGTATTTT. It specifies CATSTPGQGWSDTQYF.

This chain joins TRBV5-1 and TRBJ2-1; D unresolved. The V end lost 7 bases, the J end lost 9 bases, and 14 bases lay between the germline ends. The CDR3 is 12 amino acids. Germline V CDR1 and CDR2: SGHRS, YFSETQ. The CDR3 is CASGLPDGEQFF. DNA of the CDR3: TGCGCCAGCGGCCTTCCGGATGGTGAGCAGTTCTTC. The whole variable domain, filled in from reference TRBV5-1 and TRBJ2-1, reads KAGVTQTPRYLIKTRGQQVTLSCSPISGHRSVSWYQQTPGQGLQFLFEYFSETQRNKGNFPGRFSGRQFSNSRSEMNVSTLELGDSALYLCASGLPDGEQFFGPGTRLTVL.

In its sample, this clone was seen a few times. This rearrangement joins TRBV29-1 to TRBJ1-1; possible D gene TRBD1, 5 bases. V was pared by 6 bases and J by 1 base, with 15 bases between. CDR1 is SQVTM and CDR2 is ANQGSEA in the germline V gene. This CDR3 is built from 14 residues. The CDR3 sequence: CSVPRAGRNTEAFF. In DNA form, the CDR3 reads TGCAGCGTGCCAAGGGCAGGGAGGAACACTGAAGCTTTCTTT.

The J gene is TRBJ2-1, the V gene TRBV29-1, with no clear D. V was shortened by 4 bases and J by 10 bases, with 23 bases between the two germline ends. The CDR3 totals 15 residues. From germline, CDR1 is SQVTM and CDR2 ANQGSEA. The CDR3: CSVGLGARSTSEQFF. CDR3 bases: TGCAGCGTTGGCCTAGGTGCTCGCTCGACGAGCGAGCAGTTCTTC.

This clone appeared a few times. J is TRBJ2-7 and V is TRBV7-8; 7 nucleotides match TRBD1. The germline V gene has CDR1 SGHVS and CDR2 FQNEAQ. This CDR3 comprises 15 residues. V was clipped by 0 bases and J by 4 bases; unmatched bases: 6. Here the CDR3 DNA reads TGTGCCAGCAGCTTAGCGGGCAGGGGGAAGTACGAGCAGTACTTC. This encodes CASSLAGRGKYEQYF.

V usage is TRBV27 and J usage is TRBJ2-7, with TRBD2 as a possible D gene (5 bases). V gave up 1 base and J gave up 7 bases, with 20 bases separating them. This CDR3 contains 16 residues. The germline CDR1 and CDR2 sequences are MNHEY and SMNVEV (reference sequence). In DNA form, the CDR3 reads TGTGCCAGCAGTTTATTAGAGAAAGGAGGCGAGCGGGAGCAGTACTTC. It is translated as CASSLLEKGGEREQYF.

Remarks on this clone: The sample contains more than one DNA sequence encoding this CDR3. This CDR3 is CASSPGQGPYEQYF. For the CDR3, the DNA is TGTGCCAGCAGCCCGGGACAGGGGCCCTACGAGCAGTACTTC. The chain is built from TRBV7-2 and TRBJ2-7, with 10 positions matching TRBD1. Germline values: CDR1 SGHTA, CDR2 FQGNSA. The CDR3 is made up of 14 amino acids. Unmatched junction bases numbered 3, after V lost 5 bases and J lost 2 bases. Using reference TRBV7-2 and TRBJ2-7 for the parts outside the CDR3, the full variable domain is GAGVSQSPSNKVTEKGKDVELRCDPISGHTALYWYRQSLGQGLEFLIYFQGNSAPDKSGLPSDRFSAERTGGSVSTLTIQRTQQEDSAVYLCASSPGQGPYEQYFGPGTRLTVT.

The chain uses TRBV4-1 and TRBJ1-5; D is perhaps TRBD1 (6 bases). The length of the CDR3 is 17 residues. Trimming stripped 0 bases from V and 0 bases from J, with 12 bases between. Germline CDR1 reads MGHRA; CDR2 reads YSYEKL. The CDR3, as DNA: TGCGCCAGCAGCCAAGATGGGGGGGCCTATAGCAATCAGCCCCAGCATTTT. Amino acid sequence: CASSQDGGAYSNQPQHF.

This chain uses TRBV7-9 with TRBJ2-2, with TRBD2 as a possible D gene (6 bases). This CDR3 spans 14 amino acids. Germline-derived CDR1 and CDR2 are SEHNR and FQNEAQ (reference sequence). The V gene lost 3 bases and the J gene lost 6 bases, with 11 bases spanning the gap. For the CDR3, the DNA is TGTGCCAGCAGCTTGGAGGGAAGTGCCGGGGAGCTGTTTTTT. Translating it yields CASSLEGSAGELFF.

The chain uses TRBV9 and TRBJ2-7, with TRBD2 as a possible D gene (5 bases). The CDR3 is 13 residues long. V was clipped by 2 bases and J by 3 bases, with 9 bases between them. CDR1 is SGDLS, CDR2 YYNGEE, per germline. The CDR3 region is CASSVEANYEQYF. Written as DNA, the CDR3 is TGTGCCAGCAGCGTGGAGGCCAACTACGAGCAGTACTTC.

The rearrangement uses TRBV14 and TRBJ2-7; D is unclear. Trimming cost V 1 base and J 8 bases, with 6 bases left between them. Germline V gives CDR1 SGHDN, CDR2 FVKESK. The CDR3 spans 11 residues. CDR3 region: CASSQGLKQYF. The CDR3 nucleotides read TGTGCCAGCAGCCAAGGATTGAAGCAGTACTTC.

This chain joins TRBV4-3 and TRBJ2-7, with D tentatively TRBD1 (6 bases). The CDR3 is 14 amino acids. Trimming took 3 bases from V and 1 from J, leaving 10 bases between them. Germline CDR1 LGHNA, CDR2 YSLEER. CDR3 nucleotides: TGCGCCAGCAGCCAGCTAGGGGGATCCTACGAGCAGTACTTC. Translated: CASSQLGGSYEQYF.

J is TRBJ1-2 and V is TRBV10-3, with no clear D. The CDR3 sequence is 13 residues long. Germline lookup yields CDR1 ENHRY and CDR2 SYGVKD. V was shortened by 3 bases and J by 3 bases, with 8 bases between the two germline ends. This CDR3 reads CAISEGSHYGYTF. The CDR3 DNA sequence: TGTGCCATCAGTGAAGGGAGCCACTATGGCTACACCTTC.

The sample holds a few counts of this clone. The chain uses TRBV29-1 and TRBJ2-7, with D unclear. The CDR3 extends over 13 amino acids. Germline CDR1 SQVTM, CDR2 ANQGSEA. V dropped 5 bases and J dropped 0 bases, with 11 bases sitting between them. The CDR3 reads CSVRDKASYEQYF. CDR3 bases: TGCAGCGTTCGCGACAAGGCCTCCTACGAGCAGTACTTC.

This chain connects TRBV4-2 to TRBJ2-3; 12 nucleotides line up with TRBD2. Per the germline V gene, CDR1 is LGHNA and CDR2 is YNFKEQ. There are 16 residues in the CDR3. Unmatched junction bases numbered 0, after V lost 1 base and J lost 1 base. CDR3 in DNA: TGTGCCAGCAGCCAAGGACTAGCGGGAGGCACAGATACGCAGTATTTT. Amino acids: CASSQGLAGGTDTQYF.

This clone was observed a few times. This sequence joins TRBV25-1 and TRBJ2-5, with D unresolved. The CDR3 has 13 amino acids. V was trimmed by 7 bases and J by 3 bases, leaving 12 bases between them. Germline loops: CDR1 MGHDK, CDR2 SYGVNS. CDR3 sequence: CASTERNEETQYF. In nucleotides, the CDR3 is TGTGCCAGCACCGAAAGGAACGAAGAGACCCAGTACTTC.

Here the CDR3 DNA reads TGCGCCAGCTCTAGCGTGGGAAACAATGAGCAGTTCTTC. It translates to CASSSVGNNEQFF. The chain couples TRBV5-1 to TRBJ2-1; maybe TRBD2 (6 bases). The germline V gene has CDR1 SGHRS and CDR2 YFSETQ. The V gene lost 7 bases and the J gene lost 5 bases, with 13 bases spanning the gap. The CDR3 is 13 residues long.

This clone was counted only a few times. Other nucleotide sequences from this sample produce the same CDR3. This sequence joins TRBV20-1 and TRBJ2-1; unclear D gene. The germline CDR1 and CDR2 sequences are DFQATT and SNEGSKA (reference sequence). Deletions cut 5 bases from V and 2 bases from J, with 1 base between. The CDR3 has 10 residues. This CDR3 is CSAPYNEQFF. The CDR3 DNA sequence: TGCAGTGCTCCCTACAATGAGCAGTTCTTC.

This clone was seen only a few times. This chain uses TRBV30 with TRBJ1-1; no reliable D call. The CDR3 consists of 11 residues. Trimming took 0 bases from V and 10 from J, leaving 9 bases between them. Germline-derived CDR1 and CDR2 are GTSNPN and SVGIG (reference sequence). The CDR3 sequence: CAWSVVMAAFF. The CDR3 nucleotides are TGTGCCTGGAGTGTTGTAATGGCAGCTTTCTTT.

The V call is TRBV27, the J call TRBJ2-7; the D is unclear. Trimming removed 0 bases at V and 8 bases at J, with 14 bases between. This CDR3 region has 14 residues. CDR1 and CDR2 from the germline V gene are MNHEY and SMNVEV (reference sequence). The CDR3 nucleotides read TGTGCCAGCAGTTTATCGGTCGACTCCGACAAGCAGTACTTC. It encodes CASSLSVDSDKQYF.

The V call is TRBV7-3, the J call TRBJ2-1; 10 bases line up with TRBD2. Germline V gives CDR1 SGHTA, CDR2 FQGTGA. The CDR3 totals 15 residues. V lost 3 bases and J lost 2; bases outside the gene matches: 1. CDR3: CASSFLAGAYNEQFF. The CDR3 DNA reads TGTGCCAGCAGCTTCCTAGCGGGAGCCTACAATGAGCAGTTCTTC.

The gene calls are TRBV10-3 and TRBJ1-1; no firm D call. Germline V gene data show CDR1 as ENHRY and CDR2 as SYGVKD. The CDR3 totals 13 residues. Trimming removed 7 bases from V and 2 bases from J, with 11 bases in between. CDR3 protein: CAINADPNTEAFF. As DNA, the CDR3 is TGTGCCATCAATGCGGATCCCAACACTGAAGCTTTCTTT.

The V and J genes are TRBV29-1 and TRBJ2-5, with D maybe TRBD1 (6 bases). The CDR3 runs 14 residues. The germline V gene encodes CDR1 SQVTM and CDR2 ANQGSEA. The ends were cut back, 7 bases at V and 2 bases at J, with 17 bases in the middle. The CDR3 region is CSALGTPTQETQYF. The CDR3 nucleotides are TGCAGCGCTCTTGGGACACCTACGCAAGAGACCCAGTACTTC.

The chain combines TRBV5-1 with TRBJ2-1, with a possible D match to TRBD2 (6 bases). V was clipped by 4 bases and J by 7 bases, with 15 bases between them. The germline CDR1 and CDR2 sequences are SGHRS and YFSETQ. The CDR3 consists of 14 residues. Here the CDR3 reads CASSALTRGNEQFF. CDR3 nucleotide sequence: TGCGCCAGCAGCGCCCTGACTAGAGGTAATGAGCAGTTCTTC.

This clone has only a few counts. CDR3 bases: TGTGCCAGTAGTCCCCGGGACTTTAAAAACATTCAGTACTTC. Translated, it gives CASSPRDFKNIQYF. The genes are TRBV19 and TRBJ2-4; D might be TRBD2 (6 bases). V lost 5 bases to trimming and J lost 4 bases, with 12 bases between them. The CDR3 has 14 residues. CDR1 LNHDA and CDR2 SQIVND come from the germline V gene (reference sequence).